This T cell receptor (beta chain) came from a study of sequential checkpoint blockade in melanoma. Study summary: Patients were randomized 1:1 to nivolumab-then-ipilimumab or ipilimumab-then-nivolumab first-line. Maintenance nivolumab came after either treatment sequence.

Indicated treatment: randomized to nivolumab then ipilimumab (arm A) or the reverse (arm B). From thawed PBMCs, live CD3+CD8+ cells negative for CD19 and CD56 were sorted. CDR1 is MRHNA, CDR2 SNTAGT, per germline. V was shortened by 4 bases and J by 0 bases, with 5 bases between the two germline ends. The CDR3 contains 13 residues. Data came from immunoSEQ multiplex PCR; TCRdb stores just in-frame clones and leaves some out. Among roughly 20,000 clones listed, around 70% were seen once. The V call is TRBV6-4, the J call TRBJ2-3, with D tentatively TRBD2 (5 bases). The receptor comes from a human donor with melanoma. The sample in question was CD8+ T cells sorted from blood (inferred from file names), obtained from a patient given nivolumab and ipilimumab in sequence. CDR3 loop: CASSGGSTDTQYF. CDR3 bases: TGTGCCAGCAGTGGAGGGAGCACAGATACGCAGTATTTT.